Listed here are 23 T cell receptor beta chains from one sample, sequenced in a study of Graves' ophthalmopathy and Graves' hyperthyroidism. Amplification from RNA transcripts yielded the TCR beta CDR3 regions. An initial RT-PCR round employing HTBI primers preceded a second-round multiplex PCR. TCRdb re-derived calls from the multiplex PCR reads in MiXCR, one entry per CDR3 protein. The sample lists hundreds of thousands of distinct CDR3 sequences; under 25% were seen once. The specimen was peripheral blood. The receptors stem from a young woman with stable Graves' hyperthyroidism.

This clonotype was counted at least ten times. This chain links TRBV28 with TRBJ1-1; 7 bases fit TRBD1. This CDR3 comprises 13 residues. Germline CDR1 MDHEN, CDR2 SYDVKM. V lost 8 bases and J lost 4; bases outside the gene matches: 7. The CDR3 loop is CASRRQGSTEAFF. The CDR3 DNA sequence: TGTGCCAGCCGGCGACAGGGTAGCACTGAAGCTTTCTTT.

This clonotype was counted ten times or more. V is TRBV10-3 and J is TRBJ2-7, with a tentative D call TRBD1 (5 bases). The CDR3 runs 11 residues. The germline V and J ends were trimmed by 10 bases and 6 bases, with 13 bases remaining between them. Germline CDR1 is ENHRY and CDR2 is SYGVKD. As DNA, the CDR3 is TGTGCCACTACCACAGGTCGCGAGCAGTACTTC. Amino acids: CATTTGREQYF.

This clonotype has just a few counts. The DNA of the CDR3 is TGCAGTGCTAGGAAACTAATTGGGGGAGAAGGTGAAGCTTTCTTT. This gives the protein CSARKLIGGEGEAFF. V usage is TRBV20-1 and J usage is TRBJ1-1; TRBD1 is a possible D gene (5 bases). Trimming cost V 3 bases and J 7 bases, with 21 bases left between them. CDR1 is DFQATT and CDR2 is SNEGSKA in the germline V gene (reference sequence). This CDR3 has 15 residues.

This clonotype has ten or more counts. The chain combines TRBV7-2 with TRBJ2-7; TRBD1 might be the D (6 bases). CDR1 is SGHTA and CDR2 is FQGNSA in the germline V gene. Trimming shortened V by 6 bases and J by 9 bases, and 24 bases separated the two germline ends. The CDR3 has 15 residues. Here the CDR3 reads CASRGSRGVFGMQYF. The CDR3 DNA reads TGTGCCAGCAGGGGGAGCAGGGGAGTCTTTGGAATGCAGTACTTC.

This clonotype has just a few counts. The V and J genes are TRBV18 and TRBJ1-1; the D gene is possibly TRBD1 (5 bases). Per germline, CDR1 KGHSH and CDR2 LQKENI. The V end lost 3 bases, the J end lost 4 bases, and 15 bases lay between the germline ends. The CDR3 loop spans 15 amino acids. CDR3 in amino acids: CASSPGEGSATEAFF. As DNA, the CDR3 is TGTGCCAGCTCACCCGGGGAGGGGAGCGCCACTGAAGCTTTCTTT. The complete variable domain, with remaining parts taken from reference TRBV18 and TRBJ1-1, reads NAGVMQNPRHLVRRRGQEARLRCSPMKGHSHVYWYRQLPEEGLKFMVYLQKENIIDESGMPKERFSAEFPKEGPSILRIQQVVRGDSAAYFCASSPGEGSATEAFFGQGTRLTVV.

This clonotype was observed at least ten times. Here the CDR3 reads CAISDDRQETQYF. The DNA for the CDR3 is TGTGCCATCAGTGACGACAGACAAGAGACCCAGTACTTC. This chain connects TRBV10-3 to TRBJ2-5; the D gene is possibly TRBD1 (5 bases). CDR1 and CDR2 (germline): ENHRY, SYGVKD. Trimming took off 3 bases at V and 2 bases at J, with 7 bases between the two ends. This CDR3 is built from 13 residues.

This rearrangement joins TRBV20-1 to TRBJ2-7; 7 bases match TRBD1. The CDR3 contains 14 residues. The V gene end was trimmed by 0 bases and the J gene end by 4 bases; junction bases not matched to a gene: 6. Germline CDR1 DFQATT, CDR2 SNEGSKA (reference sequence). The CDR3 region has the DNA TGCAGTGCTAGAGATATGGGACAGACTTACGAGCAGTACTTC. This gives the protein CSARDMGQTYEQYF.

This clonotype turned up a few times. DNA for the CDR3: TGTGCCAGCAGAGAGAGGGGTCAAGAGACCCAGTACTTC. Its protein product is CASRERGQETQYF. This chain uses TRBV28 with TRBJ2-5; D is tentatively TRBD1 or TRBD2 (5 bases each). Trimming removed 6 bases at V and 2 bases at J, with 10 bases between. CDR1 is MDHEN, CDR2 SYDVKM, per germline. The CDR3 totals 13 residues.

The table lists this clonotype with many counts. The chain couples TRBV6-2 or TRBV6-3 to TRBJ2-7, with 7 positions matching TRBD2. Trimming took 5 bases from V and 4 from J; bases not matched to a gene: 14. The germline gives CDR1 MNHEY, CDR2 SVGEGT. The CDR3 length is 16 residues. CDR3 coding DNA: TGTGCCAGCAGTACTTATCGGACTAGAGCGGGATACGAGCAGTACTTC. Amino acids: CASSTYRTRAGYEQYF.

This clonotype was seen more than once but under ten times. The chain links TRBV4-3 to TRBJ1-2, with TRBD1 identical over 9 bases. Trimming at V came to 4 bases and at J to 7 bases, leaving 16 bases not matched to a gene. The CDR3 extends over 17 amino acids. Germline lookup yields CDR1 LGHNA and CDR2 YSLEER. The CDR3 here is CASSPYAGQGGSGGYTF. CDR3 sequence (DNA): TGCGCCAGCAGCCCTTATGCGGGACAGGGTGGAAGCGGTGGCTACACCTTC.

This clonotype was seen many times. The CDR3 region is CASSEVVGAGVNTEAFF. The CDR3 DNA is TGTGCCAGCAGTGAAGTCGTCGGGGCAGGGGTGAACACTGAAGCTTTCTTT. The chain recombines TRBV6-1 with TRBJ1-1; D is possibly TRBD1 (6 bases). Germline values: CDR1 MNHNS, CDR2 SASEGT. This CDR3 comprises 17 residues. V shed 1 base and J shed 0 bases, with 15 bases lying between them.

This clonotype was found many times. This chain uses TRBV12-3 or TRBV12-4 with TRBJ1-2, with D perhaps TRBD1 (6 bases). V shed 5 bases and J shed 0 bases, with 22 bases lying between them. The CDR3 is 18 residues long. CDR3 nucleotide sequence: TGTGCCAGCAGTCGACTCACGCAGGGGCTTGTCACTAACTATGGCTACACCTTC. Protein sequence: CASSRLTQGLVTNYGYTF.

This clonotype was seen repeatedly, ten times or more. The rearrangement links TRBV27 to TRBJ2-2; TRBD1 matches 12 bases. The CDR3 has 17 residues. Germline assignment: CDR1 MNHEY and CDR2 SMNVEV (reference sequence). Trimming removed 6 bases from V and 7 bases from J; junction bases left unmatched: 12. CDR3 region: CASSHLRGQGAIGELFF. CDR3 coding DNA: TGTGCCAGCAGCCATCTCCGGGGACAGGGGGCTATCGGGGAGCTGTTTTTT.

This clonotype was counted between two and nine times. This chain links TRBV5-1 with TRBJ2-2; no clear D. The CDR3 has 15 amino acids. V was shortened by 0 bases and J by 4 bases, with 10 bases between the two germline ends. Germline CDR1 is SGHRS and CDR2 is YFSETQ. CDR3 protein: CASSLGTNSTGELFF. The CDR3 region has the DNA TGCGCCAGCAGCTTGGGGACGAATTCCACCGGGGAGCTGTTTTTT.

This clonotype was observed at least ten times. The rearrangement uses TRBV9 and TRBJ1-5; 7 nucleotides line up with TRBD1. V lost 4 bases, J lost 5 bases, and 6 bases stayed unmatched. The CDR3 contains 14 residues. Germline V gives CDR1 SGDLS, CDR2 YYNGEE. This chain's CDR3 is CASSLTGVDQPQHF. The CDR3 DNA is TGTGCCAGCAGCTTAACAGGGGTAGATCAGCCCCAGCATTTT.

This clonotype was seen repeatedly, ten times or more. This chain uses TRBV29-1 with TRBJ1-2; no clear D. Germline loops: CDR1 SQVTM, CDR2 ANQGSEA. The CDR3 totals 12 residues. V was pared by 1 base and J by 8 bases, with 11 bases between. This chain's CDR3 is CSVEVTVGGYTF. The DNA of the CDR3 is TGCAGCGTTGAAGTAACGGTGGGCGGCTACACCTTC. The full variable domain, rest sourced from reference TRBV29-1 and TRBJ1-2, is SAVISQKPSRDICQRGTSLTIQCQVDSQVTMMFWYRQQPGQSLTLIATANQGSEATYESGFVIDKFPISRPNLTFSTLTVSNMSPEDSSIYLCSVEVTVGGYTFGSGTRLTVV.

The chain couples TRBV5-4 to TRBJ1-1; TRBD1 aligns across 7 bases. The CDR3 totals 12 residues. Germline V gene data show CDR1 as SGHNT and CDR2 as YYREEE (reference sequence). V was pared by 10 bases and J by 11 bases, with 14 bases of the junction left unmatched. The CDR3: CAWSVLGTDAFF. The CDR3 bases are TGTGCCTGGAGTGTACTGGGGACAGATGCTTTCTTT.

The chain carries TRBV18 and TRBJ1-1; D unresolved. V was cut by 1 base and J by 5 bases, with 17 bases left in between. The V gene's germline CDR1 is KGHSH and CDR2 LQKENI. This CDR3 is built from 16 residues. CDR3 sequence reads: CASSPLTRVLRTEAFF. CDR3 nucleotides: TGTGCCAGCTCACCACTTACTCGGGTATTGAGGACTGAAGCTTTCTTT.

Many counts were recorded for this clonotype. The chain couples TRBV11-1 to TRBJ1-1; 10 bases agree with TRBD1. Trimming cost V 3 bases and J 0 bases; bases outside gene matches: 4. This CDR3 comprises 16 residues. CDR1 is SGHAT, CDR2 FQDESV, per germline (reference sequence). CDR3 protein: CASSLGQGTMNTEAFF. CDR3 bases: TGTGCCAGCAGCTTGGGACAGGGGACTATGAACACTGAAGCTTTCTTT. Combining the CDR3 with reference TRBV11-1 and TRBJ1-1 gives the whole variable domain EAEVAQSPRYKITEKSQAVAFWCDPISGHATLYWYRQILGQGPELLVQFQDESVVDDSQLPKDRFSAERLKGVDSTLKIQPAELGDSAMYLCASSLGQGTMNTEAFFGQGTRLTVV.

There are many counts of this clonotype. The chain is built from TRBV27 and TRBJ2-5; D gene unclear. V gave up 10 bases and J gave up 2 bases, with 5 bases separating them. The CDR3 runs 10 residues. CDR1 is MNHEY and CDR2 is SMNVEV in the germline V gene (reference sequence). CDR3 residues: CATTQETQYF. The CDR3 DNA reads TGTGCCACCACTCAAGAGACCCAGTACTTC.

This sequence joins TRBV5-1 and TRBJ2-7; TRBD1 matches at 7 bases. Germline V CDR1 and CDR2: SGHRS, YFSETQ. The V gene end was trimmed by 5 bases and the J gene end by 1 base; junction bases not matched to a gene: 12. This CDR3 has 16 residues. CDR3: CASSLQGPGISYEQYF. The CDR3 nucleotides read TGCGCCAGCAGTTTACAGGGGCCCGGAATTTCCTACGAGCAGTACTTC.

This clonotype appeared many times. A read error may produce the germline difference seen at one junction end. The genes are TRBV6-5 and TRBJ2-4, with D possibly being TRBD1 or TRBD2 (6 bases each). CDR1 and CDR2 (germline): MNHEY, SVGAGI. The CDR3 covers 14 residues. Written as DNA, the CDR3 is TGTGCCGCCTCTGGGGGGCCCGCCTGGAACATTAAGTACTTC. Amino acid sequence: CAASGGPAWNIKYF.

In this sample, this clonotype turned up many times. The V call is TRBV11-2, the J call TRBJ2-7; no firm D call. Germline assignment: CDR1 SGHAT and CDR2 FQNNGV. The CDR3 covers 12 residues. The V end lost 3 bases, the J end lost 4 bases, and 7 bases lay between the germline ends. This chain's CDR3 is CASSFVGYEQYF. The CDR3 nucleotides are TGTGCCAGCAGCTTTGTGGGTTACGAGCAGTACTTC.